A single sample is the source of the 19 T cell receptor beta chains below, sequenced in a study of CD8+ T cells in alopecia areata. Markers used for sorting pooled cutaneous lymph node cells were CD4, CD8alpha, NKG2D, NKG2ACE and others. RNA extraction and reverse transcription yielded cDNA as sequencing template. Assay used: immunoSEQ multiplex PCR; TCRdb lists only in-frame clones, some missing. The sample contains about 270,000 clones, none of them singletons. The sample consisted of CD4+ T cells sorted from a lymph node. The receptors were gathered from a C3H/HeJ mouse with alopecia areata. The strain's MHC: H2-k.

This clone was detected a few times. Gene names denote mouse genes. The sequenced fragment ends 4 residues before the CDR3 boundary, so the rest is inferred from the germline J gene. The rearrangement joins TRBV19 to TRBJ1-1; the D is unclear. The CDR3 has 12 amino acids. The germline V gene has CDR1 FNHDT and CDR2 SITEND (reference sequence). Deletions cut 4 bases from V and 3 bases from J, with 7 bases between. The CDR3 loop is CASSHRYTEVFF. The part of the CDR3 DNA that was read is TGTGCCAGCAGTCACAGATACACA.

This clone was recorded at least ten times. Mouse germline and gene names are used. Coverage ceases 4 residues before the CDR3 finishes, and the germline J gene fills in the end. The sample has other DNA sequences that encode this CDR3 too. This chain links TRBV13-3 with TRBJ1-2, with D uncertain. Germline CDR1 reads NNHDY; CDR2 reads SYVADS. This CDR3 spans 13 amino acids. Trimming pared 2 bases from V and 0 bases from J, leaving 5 bases between. Incomplete CDR3 DNA: TGTGCCAGCAGTGACCAGGCAAACTCC. Protein sequence: CASSDQANS. The complete CDR3 protein is CASSDQANSDYTF.

As concerns this clone: The gene names here belong to mouse. With the read ending 4 residues before the CDR3 end, the germline J gene is used to fill in that end. V usage is TRBV13-1 and J usage is TRBJ2-5; TRBD1 aligns across 9 bases. Germline loops: CDR1 NSHNY, CDR2 SYGAGN. The CDR3 length is 15 residues. CDR3 DNA, as far as it was read: TGTGCCAGCAGTATTCAACAGGGGGCGGGAGAC. Translation: CASSIQQGAGD. The whole CDR3 sequence reads CASSIQQGAGDTQYF.

Notes on this clone: These gene names are mouse names. The read is 4 residues too short to cover the CDR3 end, so that end is filled in from the germline J gene. Other DNA sequences in this sample translate to the same CDR3. The chain couples TRBV1 to TRBJ2-3; 9 nucleotides agree with TRBD1. The CDR3 is 15 amino acids. Germline CDR1 is NSQYPW and CDR2 is LRSPGD (reference sequence). Unmatched junction bases numbered 1, after V lost 0 bases and J lost 3 bases. CDR3 loop: CTCSAEDRGAETLYF. CDR3 DNA (partial): TGCACCTGCAGTGCAGAGGACAGGGGCGCAGAA. Variable domain in full (rest from reference TRBV1 and TRBJ2-3): VTLLEQNPRWRLVPRGQAVNLRCILKNSQYPWMSWYQQDLQKQLQWLFTLRSPGDKEVKSLPGADYLATRVTDTELRLQVANMSQGRTLYCTCSAEDRGAETLYFGSGTRLTVL.

In its sample, this clone was seen a few times. Gene names denote mouse genes. The CDR3 loop is CASRPTLSSYEQYF. The sequenced part of the CDR3 DNA is TGTGCCAGCAGACCGACACTCAGCTCCTAT. This sequence joins TRBV14 and TRBJ2-7; D unresolved. The CDR3 end falls 4 residues outside the read, so it is completed with the germline J gene. The CDR3 is 14 residues long. V lost 5 bases to trimming and J lost 0 bases, with 12 bases between them. Germline V lookup: CDR1 SGHDT, CDR2 FRDEAV. The variable domain in full, completed from reference TRBV14 and TRBJ2-7, reads EAGVTQSPRYAVLQEGQAVSFWCDPISGHDTLYWYQQPRDQGPQLLVYFRDEAVIDNSQLPSDRFSAVRPKGTNSTLKIQSAKQGDTATYLCASRPTLSSYEQYFGPGTRLTVL.

A remark on this clone: Gene names refer to mouse genes. Read data end 4 residues before the CDR3 end; the end is taken from the germline J gene. The chain couples TRBV1 to TRBJ1-1, with 8 bases that match TRBD1. V shed 5 bases, J shed 1 base, and the junction held 0 bases outside the gene matches. Germline values: CDR1 NSQYPW, CDR2 LRSPGD (reference sequence). The CDR3 runs 13 residues. Incomplete CDR3 DNA: TGCACCTGCAGTCAGGGGGCGAACACA. Its translation is CTCSQGANT. The CDR3 in its entirety is CTCSQGANTEVFF.

About this clone itself: One base away lies a much larger clone, so this may be a sequencing read error. Gene names are mouse gene names. Other DNA sequences of this sample code for an identical CDR3. The sequenced CDR3 bases are TGTGCCAGCAGTGACAGGGGGAAAGAC. Protein sequence: CASSDRGKD. The entire CDR3 protein is CASSDRGKDTQYF. This chain uses TRBV13-1 with TRBJ2-5, with 7 bases identical to TRBD1. The read halts 4 residues ahead of the CDR3 end, with the missing end drawn from the germline J gene. CDR3 length equals 13 residues. In germline, CDR1 is NSHNY, CDR2 SYGAGN.

This clone was counted a few times. The gene names here belong to mouse. The read falls 4 residues short of the CDR3 end, and the missing part is taken from the germline J gene. The chain combines TRBV5 with TRBJ2-1, with TRBD1 as a possible D gene (6 bases). CDR3 length: 15 amino acids. Germline lookup yields CDR1 LGHNA and CDR2 YNLKQL (reference sequence). Trimming took off 2 bases at V and 5 bases at J, with 13 bases between the two ends. Here the CDR3 reads CASSQFRGWNAEQFF. The CDR3 bases that were read are TGTGCCAGCAGCCAATTTAGGGGGTGGAATGCT.

Notes on this clone: Gene names and germline match the mouse. The read is 4 residues too short to cover the CDR3 end, so that end is filled in from the germline J gene. The chain couples TRBV19 to TRBJ2-1, with 9 bases matching TRBD1. This CDR3 spans 13 amino acids. CDR1 is FNHDT, CDR2 SITEND, per germline (reference sequence). Incomplete CDR3 DNA: TGTGCCAGCAGTATGGGGACAGGGTCT. As protein: CASSMGTGS. Given in full, the CDR3 is CASSMGTGSEQFF. Full variable domain (missing parts from reference TRBV19 and TRBJ2-1): GGIITQTPKFLIGQEGQKLTLKCQQNFNHDTMYWYRQDSGKGLRLIYYSITENDLQKGDLSEGYDASREKKSSFSLTVTSAQKNEMAVFLCASSMGTGSEQFFGPGTRLTVL.

As to this clone: Germline and genes: mouse. The read finishes 4 residues shy of the CDR3 end, and the germline J gene is used to complete it. The chain links TRBV31 to TRBJ2-1; 13 nucleotides line up with TRBD2. Germline CDR1 GKSSPN, CDR2 SITVG. J gave up 5 bases and V 5 bases, and 6 bases lay outside the gene matches. The CDR3 sequence is 15 residues long. CDR3 protein: CAWAGLGGLDAEQFF. The sequenced CDR3 bases are TGTGCCTGGGCGGGACTGGGGGGGTTAGATGCT.

Regarding this clone: Gene names follow the mouse nomenclature. The read halts 4 residues ahead of the CDR3 end, with the missing end drawn from the germline J gene. V usage is TRBV31 and J usage is TRBJ2-2; the match to TRBD1 covers 8 bases. Germline CDR1 GKSSPN, CDR2 SITVG. The CDR3 sequence is 15 residues long. The V and J ends lost 0 bases and 2 bases, in that order; junction bases with no gene match: 2. The CDR3 spells CAWSLRTGNTGQLYF. CDR3 DNA (partial): TGTGCCTGGAGTCTCAGGACAGGGAACACCGGG.

Remarks on this clone: Gene names are mouse gene names. The CDR3 end lies 4 residues beyond the end of the read and is filled in from the germline J gene. V usage is TRBV1 and J usage is TRBJ2-2; D may be TRBD2 (6 bases). This CDR3 is built from 17 residues. The germline V gene encodes CDR1 NSQYPW and CDR2 LRSPGD (reference sequence). V dropped 0 bases and J dropped 0 bases, with 11 bases sitting between them. Incomplete CDR3 DNA: TGCACCTGCAGTGCAGATCTCTGGGGATCAAACACCGGG. This codes for CTCSADLWGSNTG. The whole CDR3 sequence is CTCSADLWGSNTGQLYF.

About this clone: Any gene name here is a mouse gene name. The observed sequence ends 4 residues before the CDR3 terminus, with the missing tail filled in from the germline J gene. The chain combines TRBV13-3 with TRBJ2-2; perhaps TRBD2 as D (5 bases). The CDR3 has 13 residues. Germline CDR1 reads NNHDY; CDR2 reads SYVADS. V was pared by 6 bases and J by 2 bases, with 8 bases between. The CDR3 bases that were read are TGTGCCAGCAATGCTGGGAACACCGGG. This gives the protein CASNAGNTG. The whole CDR3 protein is CASNAGNTGQLYF.

This clone was picked up a small number of times. All gene names here are mouse names. The observed sequence ends 4 residues before the CDR3 terminus, with the missing tail filled in from the germline J gene. This sequence joins TRBV1 and TRBJ2-5; 9 bases fit TRBD2. There are 14 residues in the CDR3. Germline loops: CDR1 NSQYPW, CDR2 LRSPGD (reference sequence). CDR3 bases read: TGCACCTGCAGTGGCCGGGACTGGGAAGAC. Translation gives CTCSGRDWED. The full CDR3 is CTCSGRDWEDTQYF.

This clone was found a few times. Mouse gene names and germline throughout. The CDR3 end lies 4 residues beyond the end of the read and is filled in from the germline J gene. The rearrangement uses TRBV13-1 and TRBJ2-3; D gene ambiguous. Trimming took off 0 bases at V and 4 bases at J, with 6 bases between the two ends. This CDR3 spans 13 amino acids. Germline V gives CDR1 NSHNY, CDR2 SYGAGN. Incomplete CDR3 DNA: TGTGCCAGCAGTGATGCACAGACAGAA. This gives the protein CASSDAQTE. In full, the CDR3 is CASSDAQTETLYF.

As to this clone: Gene names are mouse gene names. The CDR3 is cut off 4 residues early in the read; its end comes from the germline J gene. The chain has TRBV19 and TRBJ2-2; possible D gene TRBD1, 6 bases. This CDR3 has 18 residues. Trimming removed 0 bases at V and 1 base at J, with 16 bases between. The germline gives CDR1 FNHDT, CDR2 SITEND (reference sequence). CDR3 bases read: TGTGCCAGCAGTATAGACAGGGAAAGAAGAGGAAACACCGGG. It is translated as CASSIDRERRGNTG. The complete CDR3 protein is CASSIDRERRGNTGQLYF.

To note about this clone: Genes and germline are mouse. With the read ending 4 residues before the CDR3 end, the germline J gene is used to fill in that end. The chain joins TRBV1 to TRBJ1-2, with 9 bases identical to TRBD1. Germline lookup yields CDR1 NSQYPW and CDR2 LRSPGD (reference sequence). This CDR3 has 15 amino acids. V gave up 4 bases and J gave up 3 bases; unmatched junction bases: 6. The CDR3 DNA, read in part, is TGCACCTGCAGTGGAACAGGGGGCGAGGACTCC. It specifies CTCSGTGGEDS. The whole CDR3 is CTCSGTGGEDSDYTF.

A word on this clone: Gene labels here are mouse ones. The read finishes 4 residues shy of the CDR3 end, and the germline J gene is used to complete it. At the DNA level, this CDR3 is encoded by other sequences in the same sample as well. The rearrangement joins TRBV31 to TRBJ1-2; D is ambiguous. The ends were cut back, 0 bases at V and 2 bases at J, with 7 bases in the middle. Germline lookup yields CDR1 GKSSPN and CDR2 SITVG. This CDR3 has 13 amino acids. CDR3 loop: CAWSLTTNSDYTF. CDR3 DNA, as far as it was read: TGTGCCTGGAGTCTCACAACCAACTCC.

As regards this clone: The germline and genes are mouse ones. The read finishes 4 residues shy of the CDR3 end, and the germline J gene is used to complete it. The chain carries TRBV19 and TRBJ1-1, with D possibly being TRBD1 (6 bases). The CDR3 is made up of 13 amino acids. Germline V lookup: CDR1 FNHDT, CDR2 SITEND (reference sequence). The CDR3 sequence: CASSISDRKEVFF. The part of the CDR3 DNA that was read is TGTGCCAGCAGTATTAGCGACAGGAAA. Full variable domain (rest looked up from reference TRBV19 and TRBJ1-1): GGIITQTPKFLIGQEGQKLTLKCQQNFNHDTMYWYRQDSGKGLRLIYYSITENDLQKGDLSEGYDASREKKSSFSLTVTSAQKNEMAVFLCASSISDRKEVFFGKGTRLTVV.